The 10 T cell receptor beta chains below come from one sample, sequenced in a study of control samples from healthy donors and cancer patients. Clones were sequenced by immunoSEQ multiplex PCR, and TCRdb holds only the in-frame ones, with some missing. The table records about 89,000 clones, more than 75% of them present only once. Sequenced: blood. The receptor source for this set is a man in his thirties or forties in good health.

The J gene is TRBJ2-3, the V gene TRBV11-1; 8 positions match TRBD2. The CDR3 is 15 amino acids. J gave up 4 bases and V 1 base, and 4 bases lay outside the gene matches. Germline V gene sequence: CDR1 SGHAT, CDR2 FQDESV (reference sequence). The CDR3 coding sequence is TGTGCCAGCAGCTTAGACGGGGGGGCCCCAGATACGCAGTATTTT. As protein: CASSLDGGAPDTQYF.

V and J are TRBV12-5 and TRBJ1-1, with D unresolved. Trimming took 0 bases from V and 0 from J, leaving 11 bases between them. Germline loops: CDR1 LGHNT, CDR2 FRNRAP. CDR3 length equals 16 residues. This CDR3 reads CASGLVILGLNTEAFF. CDR3 DNA sequence: TGTGCTAGTGGTTTGGTAATATTGGGCTTGAACACTGAAGCTTTCTTT.

This chain joins TRBV7-2 and TRBJ2-5; D possibly corresponds to TRBD1 (6 bases). CDR1 and CDR2 (germline): SGHTA, FQGNSA. The V and J ends lost 5 bases and 0 bases respectively, with 16 bases between them. The CDR3 has 16 amino acids. CDR3 sequence (DNA): TGTGCCAGCAGCCTCTTGAGGACAGTGTACCAAGAGACCCAGTACTTC. This translates into CASSLLRTVYQETQYF.

This clone was detected a few times. The rearrangement links TRBV27 to TRBJ2-5; D may be TRBD2 (6 bases). The CDR3 covers 13 residues. The germline V gene encodes CDR1 MNHEY and CDR2 SMNVEV (reference sequence). V lost 10 bases to trimming and J lost 5 bases, with 17 bases between them. The CDR3 protein is CATRTTQGETQYF. CDR3 bases: TGTGCCACCCGGACTACGCAAGGGGAGACCCAGTACTTC.

This clone showed up just a few times. The rearrangement links TRBV5-8 to TRBJ2-1; 13 bases line up with TRBD2. Germline values: CDR1 SGHTS, CDR2 YDEGEE. The CDR3 sequence is 15 residues long. The ends lost 3 bases at V and 7 bases at J; junction bases unmatched: 4. CDR3 amino acids: CASSSGTSGVNEQFF. The CDR3 DNA follows: TGTGCCAGCAGCTCCGGGACTAGCGGGGTTAATGAGCAGTTCTTC.

The chain employs TRBV28 and TRBJ1-6, with a possible D match to TRBD1 (5 bases). CDR3 length: 15 residues. The V end lost 3 bases, the J end lost 10 bases, and 16 bases lay between the germline ends. The germline CDR1 and CDR2 sequences are MDHEN and SYDVKM. CDR3 sequence: CASSFYAGSGSPLHF. DNA of the CDR3: TGTGCCAGCAGTTTTTACGCAGGGAGCGGCTCACCCCTCCACTTT.

V usage is TRBV2 and J usage is TRBJ1-2; D not certain. The V end was cut by 4 bases, the J end by 5 bases, with 23 bases between. Looked up from germline, CDR1 is SNHLY and CDR2 is FYNNEI. This CDR3 contains 17 residues. CDR3 nucleotides: TGTGCCAGCAGTGGAGAAAAGCCGCATCCCTCTGGATATGGCTACACCTTC. Protein sequence: CASSGEKPHPSGYGYTF.

This clone turned up a few times. This chain connects TRBV3-1 (or the pseudogene TRBV3-2) to TRBJ1-1; D not resolved. This CDR3 region has 14 residues. Germline CDR1 is LGHDT and CDR2 is YNNKEL (reference sequence). V was clipped by 0 bases and J by 6 bases, with 11 bases between them. This CDR3 is CASSQDWGGPEAFF. The CDR3 DNA follows: TGTGCCAGCAGCCAAGATTGGGGTGGCCCTGAAGCTTTCTTT.

The V call is TRBV7-9, the J call TRBJ1-2; 12 nucleotides match TRBD1. Per germline, CDR1 SEHNR and CDR2 FQNEAQ (reference sequence). The trim removed 5 bases at V and 2 bases at J, leaving 9 bases unmatched. CDR3 length equals 17 residues. The DNA of the CDR3 is TGTGCCAGCAGCCCCGGGACAGGGGGCGTTTTGAACTATGGCTACACCTTC. Amino acids: CASSPGTGGVLNYGYTF.

V usage is TRBV7-9 and J usage is TRBJ2-3, with D possibly matching TRBD2 (5 bases). V was pared by 8 bases and J by 1 base, with 13 bases between. This CDR3 comprises 14 residues. CDR1 and CDR2 (germline): SEHNR, FQNEAQ (reference sequence). CDR3 amino acids: CASPASTGTDTQYF. CDR3 nucleotide sequence: TGTGCCAGCCCGGCTAGCACTGGCACAGATACGCAGTATTTT.